The present entry profiles one TCR beta chain with its context. What it binds is unknown. Primers for the PCR totalled 60 Vbeta and 13 Jbeta. Data came from immunoSEQ multiplex PCR; TCRdb stores just in-frame clones and leaves some out. The sample contains approximately 110,000 clones, approximately 80% of which appear only once. The CDR3 consists of 16 residues. Germline V gene sequence: CDR1 MDHEN, CDR2 SYDVKM. Trimming cost V 5 bases and J 0 bases, with 17 bases left between them. These data originate in a study of cytomegalovirus exposure and HLA in healthy donors. Study-wide findings and caveats: A later analysis reportedly found fewer N-insertions in an Asian-associated ancestry cluster than the roughly 680-donor mean. TRBV6-2, TRBV6-3 and other indistinguishable V segments were excluded. Some TCR beta chains (around 160 of them) were listed as cytomegalovirus-associated. Within an earlier analysis, most TCR beta V segments proved productive either about 87% or about 30% of the time.

The TCR originated in a female donor in good health and CMV-seropositive. The rearrangement joins TRBV28 to TRBJ2-7, with D maybe TRBD2 (5 bases). Sequences were obtained from PBMCs. The CDR3, as DNA: TGTGCCAGCAGTCCGTCTGGTAGCGCCTTCTCCTACGAGCAGTACTTC. Its protein product is CASSPSGSAFSYEQYF.